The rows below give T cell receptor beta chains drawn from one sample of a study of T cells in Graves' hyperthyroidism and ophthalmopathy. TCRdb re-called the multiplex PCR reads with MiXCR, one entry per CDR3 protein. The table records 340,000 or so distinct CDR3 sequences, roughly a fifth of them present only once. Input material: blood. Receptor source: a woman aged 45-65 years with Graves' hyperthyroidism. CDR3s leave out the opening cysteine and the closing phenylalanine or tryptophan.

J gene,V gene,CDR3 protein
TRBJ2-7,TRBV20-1,SARPRGEQY
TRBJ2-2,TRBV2,ASSEALGGGRGQNGELF
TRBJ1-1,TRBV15,ATSRDRQGSTEAF
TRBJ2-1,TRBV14,ASSPRGDNEQF
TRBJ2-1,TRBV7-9,ASGTRIRGNEQF
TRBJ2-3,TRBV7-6,ASSLVPASTDTQY
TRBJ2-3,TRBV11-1,ASKLSATSGSRQY
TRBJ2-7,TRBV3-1,ASSQALASHEQY
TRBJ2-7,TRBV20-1,SVNRGQREQY
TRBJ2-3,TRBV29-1,SVERGNADTQY
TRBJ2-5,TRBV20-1,SAPTAGGKETQY
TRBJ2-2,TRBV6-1,ASSPGGRGTGELF
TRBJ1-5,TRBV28,ASSFRGPQH
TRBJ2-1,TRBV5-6,ASSRRMGGSYNEQF
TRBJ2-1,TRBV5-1,ASSLRGGSGEQF
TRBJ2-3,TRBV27,ASNTGDRGPDTQY
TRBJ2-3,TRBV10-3,AIAASTDTQY
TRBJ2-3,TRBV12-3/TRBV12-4,ASSDRIYTDTQY
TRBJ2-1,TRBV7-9,ASSLTRSGRSEQF
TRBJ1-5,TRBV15,ATRWGLKSDQPQH
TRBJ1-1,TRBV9,ASSPGAGHTEAF
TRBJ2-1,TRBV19,ASSPLVLAGYNEQF
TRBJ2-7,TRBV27,ASSPYLKRAVSYEQY
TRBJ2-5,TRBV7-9,ASSFWQGRETQY
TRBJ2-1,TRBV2,ASRGAGGYYNEQF
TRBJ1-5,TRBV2,ASGVGYTQPQH
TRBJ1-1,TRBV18,ASSLTGDRNTEAF
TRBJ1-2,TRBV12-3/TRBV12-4,ATAQTYNYGYT
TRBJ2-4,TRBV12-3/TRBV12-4,ASSPYEAKNIQY
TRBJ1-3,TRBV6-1,ASSPTDTRSGNTIY
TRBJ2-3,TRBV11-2,ASSSGADTQY
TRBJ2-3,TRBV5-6,ASSLEGQGVYTQY
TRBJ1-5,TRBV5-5,ASSLRTGINQPQH
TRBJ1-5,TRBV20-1,SAQGSVYSNQPQH
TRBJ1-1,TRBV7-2,ASSLFGGLSAPTEAF
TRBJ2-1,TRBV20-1,SAGHDDNEQF
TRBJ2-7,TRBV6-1,ASTGFGYEQY
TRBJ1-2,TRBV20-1,SARPQGFNYGYT
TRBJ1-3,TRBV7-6,ASSLAGGRPSGNTIY
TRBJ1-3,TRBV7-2,ASSLGGPVSGNTIY
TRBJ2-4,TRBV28,ASSHRGQAKNIQY
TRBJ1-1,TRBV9,ASSVEVWNTEAF
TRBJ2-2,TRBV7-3,ASSFPENTGELF
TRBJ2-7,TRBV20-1,SALRQGLSYEQY
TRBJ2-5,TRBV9,ASSVEWGRWETQY
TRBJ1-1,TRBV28,ASSPITRGNTEAF
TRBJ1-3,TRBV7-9,ASSPSGAGNTIY
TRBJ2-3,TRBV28,ASSWTGASPAQY
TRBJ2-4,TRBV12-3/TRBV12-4,ASRSGQGWDIQY
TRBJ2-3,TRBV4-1,ASSQDAGLTDTQY
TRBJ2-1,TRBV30,AWRLSGEQF
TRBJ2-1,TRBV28,ASRVLSSYNEQF
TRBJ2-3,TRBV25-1,ASSEPPQDTQY